This TCR beta chain was found in a study of shared clonotypes between healthy human individuals. V was shortened by 5 bases and J by 3 bases, with 13 bases between the two germline ends. The germline V gene encodes CDR1 SEHNR and CDR2 FQNEAQ (reference sequence). The CDR3 has 15 amino acids. Each cell subset's genomic DNA was divided evenly among several immunoSEQ plates. The protocol was immunoSEQ multiplex PCR, while the TCRdb copy is restricted to in-frame clones and leaves out a portion. Of 900,000 to 1,200,000 clones listed, 75% to 80% are singletons. The chain uses TRBV7-9 and TRBJ1-4; D is undetermined. This receptor was taken from a man in his late teens or twenties in good health. Some clones in this sample may be carry-over from other donors' samples. Sequenced sample: memory CD4+ T cells from PBMCs. The subset is: CD45RA-negative fraction. CDR3 amino acids: CASSPNFLPNEKLFF. CDR3 DNA: TGTGCCAGCAGCCCCAATTTTTTGCCTAATGAAAAACTGTTTTTT.